These 14 T cell receptor beta chains came from one sample sequenced in a study of shared clonotypes between healthy human individuals. Some clones are missing from TCRdb's copy, which holds only in-frame ones; the method was immunoSEQ multiplex PCR. This sample yields around 700,000 clones, of which about 91% are seen a single time; about 24% belongs to the top ten. The naive CD8 fraction comprised CD45RO-negative cells positively selected for CCR7 and excluded terminally differentiated effector memory CD45RA+ cells. The sequencing sample was made of naive CD8+ T cells sorted from blood. These receptors were collected from a man under 40 in good health.

The chain has TRBV7-9 and TRBJ2-7, with 7 bases fitting TRBD1. Germline V gene sequence: CDR1 SEHNR, CDR2 FQNEAQ (reference sequence). V dropped 5 bases and J dropped 2; count of bases not matched to a gene: 12. This CDR3 contains 16 residues. Here the CDR3 reads CASSRSDRPSTYEQYF. DNA for the CDR3: TGTGCCAGCAGCCGTTCGGACAGGCCGAGTACCTACGAGCAGTACTTC.

The chain joins TRBV18 to TRBJ2-7; TRBD1 matches at 8 bases. V lost 6 bases to trimming and J lost 3 bases; unmatched junction nucleotides: 10. This CDR3 contains 15 residues. CDR1 and CDR2 (germline): KGHSH, LQKENI. The CDR3: CASSSAGTGIYEQYF. In DNA, the CDR3 is TGTGCCAGCTCTTCGGCCGGGACAGGCATCTACGAGCAGTACTTC.

CDR3 coding DNA: TGCGCCAGCAGCTTTGGTTATTGGACTAGCGGTATCAATGAGCAGTTCTTC. It codes for CASSFGYWTSGINEQFF. This chain uses TRBV5-1 with TRBJ2-1, with 10 bases aligning to TRBD2. CDR1 and CDR2 from the germline V gene are SGHRS and YFSETQ. The CDR3 consists of 17 residues. Trimming at V came to 2 bases and at J to 6 bases, leaving 11 bases not matched to a gene.

This rearrangement joins TRBV9 to TRBJ1-1; D is possibly TRBD1 (6 bases). The CDR3 is made up of 15 amino acids. Deletions cut 3 bases from V and 0 bases from J, with 12 bases between. Germline CDR1 SGDLS, CDR2 YYNGEE. For the CDR3, the DNA is TGTGCCAGCAGCGCGTCGGGGGCCATGAACACTGAAGCTTTCTTT. As protein: CASSASGAMNTEAFF.

The genes are TRBV2 and TRBJ2-7; the match to TRBD1 covers 11 bases. The length of the CDR3 is 13 residues. The ends lost 6 bases at V and 6 bases at J; junction bases unmatched: 4. From germline, CDR1 is SNHLY and CDR2 FYNNEI. The CDR3 DNA is TGTGCCAGCAGGGCCGGGACAGGGGGCGAGCAGTACTTC. It specifies CASRAGTGGEQYF.

In this sample, this clone turned up once. This rearrangement joins TRBV5-6 to TRBJ1-3; weak D call: TRBD1 (5 bases). CDR1 and CDR2 (germline): SGHDT, YYEEEE. With 2 bases removed from V and 4 bases from J, the gap between germline ends came to 10 bases. The CDR3 contains 14 residues. The DNA for the CDR3 is TGTGCCAGCAGCTTCGGGACGGGAGGAAACACCATATATTTT. This sequence encodes CASSFGTGGNTIYF.

The chain links TRBV5-6 to TRBJ2-5, with 13 bases aligning to TRBD2. The CDR3 extends over 15 amino acids. V trimming: 4 bases; J trimming: 2 bases; junction bases outside the gene matches: 2. Germline CDR1 and CDR2: SGHDT and YYEEEE. The CDR3 bases are TGTGCCAGCAGCCTGGGACTAGCGGGACAAGAGACCCAGTACTTC. Translated: CASSLGLAGQETQYF. Full variable domain (remainder filled in from reference TRBV5-6 and TRBJ2-5): DAGVTQSPTHLIKTRGQQVTLRCSPKSGHDTVSWYQQALGQGPQFIFQYYEEEERQRGNFPDRFSGHQFPNYSSELNVNALLLGDSALYLCASSLGLAGQETQYFGPGTRLLVL.

The CDR3 bases are TGTGCCAGCAAAGGGGACAGGGAAGCTTTCTTT. It specifies CASKGDREAFF. The rearrangement joins TRBV2 to TRBJ1-1; 8 nucleotides align to TRBD1. There are 11 residues in the CDR3. Per germline, CDR1 SNHLY and CDR2 FYNNEI. Trimming removed 7 bases from V and 8 bases from J; junction bases left unmatched: 3. Looking up the rest from reference TRBV2 and TRBJ1-1 gives the full variable domain: EPEVTQTPSHQVTQMGQEVILRCVPISNHLYFYWYRQILGQKVEFLVSFYNNEISEKSEIFDDQFSVERPDGSNFTLKIRSTKLEDSAMYFCASKGDREAFFGQGTRLTVV.

There are a few counts of this clone. V gene TRBV7-6 combines with J gene TRBJ1-5; D remains ambiguous. Looked up from germline, CDR1 is SGHVS and CDR2 is FNYEAQ. V dropped 1 base and J dropped 5 bases, with 12 bases sitting between them. This CDR3 has 15 residues. The CDR3 DNA reads as TGTGCCAGCAGCTTAGATGGGTCAGATCATCAGCCCCAGCATTTT. Translation gives CASSLDGSDHQPQHF. Drawing the rest from reference TRBV7-6 and TRBJ1-5, the complete variable domain is GAGVSQSPRYKVTKRGQDVALRCDPISGHVSLYWYRQALGQGPEFLTYFNYEAQQDKSGLPNDRFSAERPEGSISTLTIQRTEQRDSAMYRCASSLDGSDHQPQHFGDGTRLSIL.

Remarks on this clone: Other DNA sequences in this sample translate to the same CDR3. The gene calls are TRBV12-5 and TRBJ2-3; D is perhaps TRBD2 (6 bases). The length of the CDR3 is 14 residues. Germline CDR1 is LGHNT and CDR2 is FRNRAP. Trimming cost V 1 base and J 3 bases, with 8 bases left between them. The DNA for the CDR3 is TGTGCTAGTGGTTTGGCGGGAGTGACAGATACGCAGTATTTT. This sequence encodes CASGLAGVTDTQYF.

This clone occurred once. One end of the junction is discordant with germline, which a read error may explain. V gene TRBV29-1 combines with J gene TRBJ2-7, with 8 positions matching TRBD1. This CDR3 region has 14 residues. Looked up from germline, CDR1 is SQVTM and CDR2 is ANQGSEA. Here the CDR3 DNA reads TGCAGCGTCGAAGAGGACAGGGAGCCTTACGAGCAGTACTTC. Translation gives CSVEEDREPYEQYF.

The gene calls are TRBV15 and TRBJ1-5, with D possibly TRBD1 on 5 matching bases. The germline gives CDR1 LNHNV, CDR2 YYDKDF (reference sequence). CDR3 length: 16 amino acids. Trimming cost V 8 bases and J 3 bases, with 20 bases left between them. The CDR3, as DNA: TGTGCCACCTCCCTTGGGGGGGAAGGCCTCAATCAGCCCCAGCATTTT. It translates to CATSLGGEGLNQPQHF.

The chain is built from TRBV5-4 and TRBJ2-3; weak D call: TRBD2 (6 bases). V lost 4 bases and J 1 base, leaving 13 bases between the germline ends. Per the germline V gene, CDR1 is SGHNT and CDR2 is YYREEE (reference sequence). The CDR3 has 15 residues. CDR3 region: CASSPMASGTDTQYF. In nucleotides, the CDR3 is TGTGCCAGCAGCCCCATGGCTAGCGGCACAGATACGCAGTATTTT.

This clone was observed a single time. The rearrangement uses TRBV27 and TRBJ2-1; D could derive from TRBD1 or TRBD2 (5 bases each). V lost 6 bases and J lost 0, with 15 bases in between. The CDR3 runs to 16 residues. The V gene's germline CDR1 is MNHEY and CDR2 SMNVEV (reference sequence). The CDR3 DNA reads TGTGCCAGCAGAATCTCCGGGACGGACTCCTACAATGAGCAGTTCTTC. As protein: CASRISGTDSYNEQFF.